These 20 T cell receptor beta chains originate from one sample sequenced in a study of blood T cells in healthy people across ages. Through a sample-barcoded 5' primer and a J-beta primer mix, a second PCR was run for about 6 to 11 cycles. MiXCR was run by TCRdb on the 5' RACE reads, yielding one entry per CDR3 protein. In the table there are around 1,000,000 distinct CDR3 sequences, 20% to 25% of which are singletons. This sample also belongs to another study, concerning T cells of mothers and their children.

The sequenced sample consisted of blood. Source of these receptors: a girl aged 2-10 years in good health.

This clonotype showed up just a few times. This chain connects TRBV9 to TRBJ2-5, with D uncertain. V lost 2 bases, J lost 8 bases, and 13 bases lay in between. The CDR3 extends over 13 amino acids. Germline CDR1 reads SGDLS; CDR2 reads YYNGEE. CDR3 nucleotides: TGTGCCAGCAGCGTCCCACCTTTTAAAACCCAGTACTTC. Amino acids: CASSVPPFKTQYF.

A single count supports this clonotype. Relative to the germline gene, one junction end is altered; a read error may explain this. V usage is TRBV12-3 or TRBV12-4 and J usage is TRBJ2-3; 8 nucleotides align to TRBD2. This CDR3 is built from 15 residues. The DNA of the CDR3 is TGTGCCAGCAGTCGGAGCGGGAGTAGGGCAGATGCGCAGTATTTT. Amino acid sequence: CASSRSGSRADAQYF.

This clonotype was found a few times. The V and J genes are TRBV20-1 and TRBJ2-7, with D possibly matching TRBD1 (5 bases). V was clipped by 8 bases and J by 3 bases, with 26 bases between them. This CDR3 is built from 16 residues. Germline V gene data show CDR1 as DFQATT and CDR2 as SNEGSKA (reference sequence). CDR3 sequence (DNA): TGCAGTTTACGTCTCCCCGACAAGGGGCAGGGCTACGAGCAGTACTTC. This codes for CSLRLPDKGQGYEQYF.

This clonotype was seen a few times. This sequence joins TRBV6-1 and TRBJ2-1; the D gene could be TRBD1 or TRBD2 (5 bases each). V was pared by 6 bases and J by 8 bases, with 29 bases between. CDR3 length equals 18 residues. Germline V gives CDR1 MNHNS, CDR2 SASEGT. The CDR3: CASRPTPGSPRVGDEQFF. In DNA form, the CDR3 reads TGTGCCAGCAGACCTACGCCTGGCAGTCCCAGGGTGGGGGATGAGCAGTTCTTC.

The gene calls are TRBV2 and TRBJ1-2, with a tentative D call TRBD1 (6 bases). CDR3 length equals 16 residues. V was pared by 4 bases and J by 4 bases, with 19 bases between. Germline-derived CDR1 and CDR2 are SNHLY and FYNNEI. In nucleotides, the CDR3 is TGTGCCAGCAGTGGGACAGAATCAACGTTATCCTATGGCTACACCTTC. The encoded protein is CASSGTESTLSYGYTF. Drawing the rest from reference TRBV2 and TRBJ1-2, the complete variable domain is EPEVTQTPSHQVTQMGQEVILRCVPISNHLYFYWYRQILGQKVEFLVSFYNNEISEKSEIFDDQFSVERPDGSNFTLKIRSTKLEDSAMYFCASSGTESTLSYGYTFGSGTRLTVV.

DNA for the CDR3: TGTGCCAGCAGCGTTAGATCCGGGGAGCTGTTTTTT. This sequence encodes CASSVRSGELFF. The V gene is TRBV7-3, the J gene TRBJ2-2, with D unresolved. The CDR3 runs to 12 residues. Trimming removed 5 bases at V and 6 bases at J, with 7 bases between. Germline CDR1 reads SGHTA; CDR2 reads FQGTGA.

The chain recombines TRBV7-3 with TRBJ2-1; unclear D gene. This CDR3 spans 12 amino acids. CDR1 is SGHTA and CDR2 is FQGTGA in the germline V gene. The ends were cut back, 8 bases at V and 6 bases at J, with 11 bases in the middle. For the CDR3, the DNA is TGTGCCAGCCGTCAGGATACCAATGAGCAGTTCTTC. Its protein product is CASRQDTNEQFF.

This clonotype has only a few counts. The V and J genes are TRBV7-2 and TRBJ2-7; perhaps D is TRBD1 or TRBD2 (5 bases each). The CDR3 has 14 amino acids. Germline-derived CDR1 and CDR2 are SGHTA and FQGNSA. The germline V and J ends were trimmed by 3 bases and 0 bases, with 9 bases remaining between them. As DNA, the CDR3 is TGTGCCAGCAGCTTGGGACCGGTCTCCTACGAGCAGTACTTC. Translation: CASSLGPVSYEQYF.

The V gene is TRBV21-1, the J gene TRBJ2-5; the table's D call of TRBD1 was not tested on the DNA. TRBV21-1 is a documented pseudogene. This CDR3 region has 13 residues. In DNA, the CDR3 is TGTGCCAGCAGCAAATTTTGGGGGGTGGAGCAGTACTTC. Translating gives CASSKFWGVEQYF.

The chain joins TRBV27 to TRBJ2-5; 12 bases are shared with TRBD2. The last part of the DNA fits TRBJ2-1 better; the J call may be wrong. This CDR3 is 18 amino acids long. Germline lookup yields CDR1 MNHEY and CDR2 SMNVEV (reference sequence). CDR3 nucleotides: TGTGCCAGCAGTTTAGATCTCCTAGCGGGAGGGCCGGGCAATGAGCAGTTCTTC. Its protein product is CASSLDLLAGGPGNEQFF.

The V gene is TRBV24-1, the J gene TRBJ2-3; D perhaps matches TRBD2 (5 bases). The CDR3 runs 15 residues. Germline CDR1 KGHDR, CDR2 SFDVKD. V was shortened by 1 base and J by 0 bases, with 7 bases between the two germline ends. Here the CDR3 DNA reads TGTGCCACCAGTGATTTAACGGGGAGCACAGATACGCAGTATTTT. It encodes CATSDLTGSTDTQYF.

CDR3 loop: CSVETYPGYGYTF. CDR3 nucleotides: TGCAGCGTTGAAACTTATCCGGGCTATGGCTACACCTTC. The rearrangement joins TRBV29-1 to TRBJ1-2; D is undetermined. CDR1 is SQVTM, CDR2 ANQGSEA, per germline. The CDR3 spans 13 residues. V lost 2 bases and J 4 bases, leaving 11 bases between the germline ends.

The chain uses TRBV20-1 and TRBJ2-5; 8 bases match TRBD1. Trimming cost V 6 bases and J 5 bases; bases outside gene matches: 11. The CDR3 is 14 amino acids. Looked up from germline, CDR1 is DFQATT and CDR2 is SNEGSKA (reference sequence). The CDR3 is CSAGETGVGETQYF. CDR3 DNA: TGCAGTGCGGGGGAGACAGGGGTGGGGGAGACCCAGTACTTC.

This clonotype appeared a few times. One base away lies a much larger clone, so this may be a sequencing read error. V is TRBV7-2 and J is TRBJ2-5; 9 bases are a match to TRBD2. V shed 8 bases, J shed 1 base, and the junction held 5 bases outside the gene matches. This CDR3 region has 14 residues. Per germline, CDR1 SGHTA and CDR2 FQGNSA. The CDR3 reads CASAATSGQETQYF. The CDR3 DNA reads as TGTGCCAGCGCCGCGACTAGCGGCCAAGAGACCCAGTACTTC. The full variable domain, completed using reference TRBV7-2 and TRBJ2-5, is GAGVSQSPSNKVTEKGKDVELRCDPISGHTALYWYRQSLGQGLEFLIYFQGNSAPDKSGLPSDRFSAERTGGSVSTLTIQRTQQEDSAVYLCASAATSGQETQYFGPGTRLLVL.

This clonotype occurred many times. The V and J genes are TRBV7-3 and TRBJ2-7; TRBD1 matches 11 bases. Trimming took 5 bases from V and 2 from J; bases not matched to a gene: 17. This CDR3 spans 19 amino acids. Germline V gives CDR1 SGHTA, CDR2 FQGTGA. The CDR3 sequence is CASSPRYRDRGGYPYEQYF. The CDR3 DNA is TGTGCCAGCAGCCCAAGATACCGGGACAGGGGGGGATACCCCTACGAGCAGTACTTC.

This clonotype was seen only a few times. The rearrangement links TRBV20-1 to TRBJ2-3, with TRBD1 matching 8 bases. Germline lookup yields CDR1 DFQATT and CDR2 SNEGSKA (reference sequence). The junction had 15 bases not matched to a gene; V was cut back by 4 bases and J by 3 bases. This CDR3 has 17 residues. The CDR3 nucleotides are TGCAGTGCTATCCGGGACAGGACCGACGTGTCTACAGATACGCAGTATTTT. It codes for CSAIRDRTDVSTDTQYF.

The rearrangement joins TRBV4-1 to TRBJ1-2, with unresolved D. The V and J ends lost 1 base and 4 bases respectively, with 16 bases between them. The CDR3 sequence is 16 residues long. Germline CDR1 and CDR2: MGHRA and YSYEKL. CDR3 in DNA: TGCGCCAGCAGCCAAGTTCCCATCCCCTGGAGCTATGGCTACACCTTC. The encoded protein is CASSQVPIPWSYGYTF.

A single count supports this clonotype. The chain links TRBV29-1 to TRBJ1-1; D is uncertain. Trimming took 7 bases from V and 1 from J, leaving 10 bases between them. The CDR3 totals 12 residues. Germline loops: CDR1 SQVTM, CDR2 ANQGSEA. CDR3 DNA sequence: TGCAGCGCTATCGACGGGAACACTGAAGCTTTCTTT. It translates to CSAIDGNTEAFF.

This clonotype was observed a few times. The gene calls are TRBV2 and TRBJ2-7; 7 nucleotides agree with TRBD2. Germline V gene data show CDR1 as SNHLY and CDR2 as FYNNEI. The CDR3 extends over 15 amino acids. V dropped 2 bases and J dropped 0; count of bases not matched to a gene: 4. CDR3 coding DNA: TGTGCCAGCAGTGAAAATGGGAGGGGCTCCTACGAGCAGTACTTC. Its translation is CASSENGRGSYEQYF. Full variable domain (outside the CDR3, taken from reference TRBV2 and TRBJ2-7): EPEVTQTPSHQVTQMGQEVILRCVPISNHLYFYWYRQILGQKVEFLVSFYNNEISEKSEIFDDQFSVERPDGSNFTLKIRSTKLEDSAMYFCASSENGRGSYEQYFGPGTRLTVT.

The chain combines TRBV6-1 with TRBJ2-7; 14 positions match TRBD2. The CDR3 is 19 amino acids. Looked up from germline, CDR1 is MNHNS and CDR2 is SASEGT. V shed 7 bases and J 3 bases; nucleotides not matched to a gene: 17. The DNA of the CDR3 is TGTGCCAGCACCCTGATTACACCGGGACTAGCGGGAGTAGGCTACGAGCAGTACTTC. This sequence encodes CASTLITPGLAGVGYEQYF.